What follows describes a single T cell receptor beta chain. V shed 9 bases, J shed 4 bases, and the junction held 6 bases outside the gene matches. In germline, CDR1 is SEHNR, CDR2 FQNEAQ (reference sequence). This CDR3 spans 13 amino acids. Sequenced by immunoSEQ multiplex PCR; TCRdb stores in-frame clones only, minus some. The sample carries some 87,000 clones, just over 90% recorded once. This record belongs to a study of T cell changes during pregnancy in multiple sclerosis. This sequence joins TRBV7-9 and TRBJ2-1, with TRBD1 identical over 7 bases. Material: CD4+ T cells from peripheral blood mononuclear cells, obtained before pregnancy. The receptor comes from a female donor with multiple sclerosis, enrolled in a pregnancy study. The CDR3 loop reads CASTGASYNEQFF. CDR3 DNA: TGTGCCAGTACAGGGGCGAGTTACAATGAGCAGTTCTTC.